The rows below give T cell receptor beta chains drawn from one sample of a study of blood T cell repertoires in COVID-19. This table comes from immunoSEQ multiplex PCR, and its TCRdb copy is limited to in-frame clones, with some not included. Seen here are more than 75,000 clones, more than 80% observed once, and the top ten hold around 13%. Sequenced material: peripheral blood. The receptors shown here come from a human donor in a cohort sampled during active COVID-19. CDR3s include the opening cysteine and the closing phenylalanine or tryptophan. The order of the fields is V gene, D gene, J gene, clone size, CDR3 DNA, CDR3 protein. The D gene is left open where the match is weak. A row's size may be missing; if present it is once, few, many or a size class.

TRBV11-1	TRBD2	TRBJ2-5	NA	TGTGCCAGCAGCTTCTCCAGACTAGCGGGGGCAGAGACCCAGTACTTC	CASSFSRLAGAETQYF
TRBV2	TRBD1	TRBJ1-5	few	TGTGCCAGCAGTGATATGACTAGGGGGCAAAATCAGCCCCAGCATTTT	CASSDMTRGQNQPQHF
TRBV6-5	NA	TRBJ1-5	NA	TGTGCCAGCAGTTATTCAACGTCGGGCAATCAGCCCCAGCATTTT	CASSYSTSGNQPQHF
TRBV5-4	TRBD2	TRBJ2-1	NA	TGTGCCAGCAGCCTATTAGCGGGGGGGGCCTACAATGAGCAGTTCTTC	CASSLLAGGAYNEQFF
TRBV6-5	NA	TRBJ2-1	NA	TGTGCCAGCAGTTACTCCGGGAACTCCTACAATGAGCAGTTCTTC	CASSYSGNSYNEQFF
TRBV9	NA	TRBJ2-5	NA	TGTGCCAGCAGCGTAGGTTGGGGCAGCCAAGAGACCCAGTACTTC	CASSVGWGSQETQYF
TRBV3-1/TRBV3-2	NA	TRBJ1-4	once	TGTGCCAGCAGCCAACTGAGTGAAAAACTGTTTTTT	CASSQLSEKLFF
TRBV10-3	TRBD2	TRBJ2-3	NA	TGTGCCATCAGTGGGTTAGCGGGGGGATCATCTACGCAGTATTTT	CAISGLAGGSSTQYF
TRBV9	NA	TRBJ1-1	NA	TGTGCCAGCAGCGCCGACAAATTGAACACTGAAGCTTTCTTT	CASSADKLNTEAFF
TRBV7-9	NA	TRBJ2-3	NA	TGTGCCAGCAGCCCCCCGGGGAATACGCAGTATTTT	CASSPPGNTQYF
TRBV9	NA	TRBJ2-3	NA	TGTGCCAGCAGCGTGTCCCCCGTAGGCACAGATACGCAGTATTTT	CASSVSPVGTDTQYF
TRBV7-2	TRBD1	TRBJ1-2	NA	TGTGCCAGCAGCTGGGGACAGGGGGAAAGTGGCTACACCTTC	CASSWGQGESGYTF
TRBV7-6	NA	TRBJ2-3	NA	TGTGCCAGCAGCTGGGGGGACCGGAGCACAGATACGCAGTATTTT	CASSWGDRSTDTQYF
TRBV5-4	NA	TRBJ1-3	NA	TGTGCCAGCAGCGTTAACAGGGCCAGCTCTGGAAACACCATATATTTT	CASSVNRASSGNTIYF
TRBV9	NA	TRBJ1-1	NA	TGTGCCAGCAGCGTAGGTAGGGGGAGGGACACTGAAGCTTTCTTT	CASSVGRGRDTEAFF
TRBV5-4	TRBD1	TRBJ2-1	NA	TGTGCCAGCAGCTCAGACAGGGCACACAATGAGCAGTTCTTC	CASSSDRAHNEQFF
TRBV7-8	TRBD1	TRBJ1-6	NA	TGTGCCAGCAGCTTGGGGACAGTTATTAATTCACCCCTCCACTTT	CASSLGTVINSPLHF
TRBV11-3	NA	TRBJ2-3	NA	TGTGCCAGCAGCTTATCGGGGACAGATACGCAGTATTTT	CASSLSGTDTQYF
TRBV30	NA	TRBJ1-3	NA	TGTGCCTGGAGTGGCGGACAGAGTTATGGAAACACCATATATTTT	CAWSGGQSYGNTIYF
TRBV28	TRBD1	TRBJ1-5	few	TGTGCCAGCAGCAACAACAGGGGACATTATAGCAATCAGCCCCAGCATTTT	CASSNNRGHYSNQPQHF
TRBV6-1	NA	TRBJ1-5	once	TGTGCCAGCAGTGAAGCCGGCGGGGGACAAGGTGAGCCCCAGCATTTT	CASSEAGGGQGEPQHF
TRBV12-5	NA	TRBJ2-4	once	TGTGCTAGTGGTTTCGGGACAACACTAGCCAAAAACATTCAGTACTTC	CASGFGTTLAKNIQYF
TRBV19	NA	TRBJ2-7	NA	TGTGCCAGTAGCGACCGGGACACGTACGAGCAGTACTTC	CASSDRDTYEQYF
TRBV12-3/TRBV12-4	TRBD1	TRBJ1-5	NA	TGTGCCGGCGCCGGACAGGGAAATCAGCCCCAGCATTTT	CAGAGQGNQPQHF
TRBV7-2	TRBD1	TRBJ2-5	NA	TGTGCCAGCAGCTCGATGGGACAGGTCGGAGAGACCCAGTACTTC	CASSSMGQVGETQYF
TRBV5-1	NA	TRBJ1-6	NA	TGCGCCAGCAGTACATTCCAGGGTGGTTCACCCCTCCACTTT	CASSTFQGGSPLHF
TRBV7-2	TRBD2	TRBJ2-3	NA	TGTGCCAGCAGCCGCAGGTTCCGGGGGGGCACCCCAGATACGCAGTATTTT	CASSRRFRGGTPDTQYF